This T cell receptor (beta chain) came from a study of identical twins. This clonotype was counted between two and nine times. A universal primer site was added by template switching, and unique molecular identifiers were carried by the cDNA. MiXCR, run by TCRdb on the 5' RACE reads, gives a single entry per CDR3 protein. Among about 210,000 distinct CDR3 sequences listed, roughly a tenth were seen once. This CDR3 has 12 residues. V was trimmed by 2 bases and J by 9 bases, leaving 8 bases between them. CDR1 and CDR2 (germline): LGHDT, YNNKEL (reference sequence). The TCR comes from a woman aged 18-30 years in good health. V usage is TRBV3-1 and J usage is TRBJ2-1; D not resolved. The sample comprised memory (CD45RO+) T cells sorted from blood. CDR3 in amino acids: CASSQNGREQFF. The CDR3 DNA sequence: TGTGCCAGCAGCCAAAACGGGCGTGAGCAGTTCTTC.